These 8 T cell receptor beta chains were sequenced from one sample in a study of blood T cell repertoires in COVID-19. Method: immunoSEQ multiplex PCR; TCRdb's copy keeps in-frame clones and lacks some. The repertoire holds some 180,000 clones, with 70% to 85% as singletons. The sample taken for sequencing was peripheral blood. The receptor source for this set is a human donor in a cohort sampled during active COVID-19.

V and J are TRBV7-2 and TRBJ2-2; 8 nucleotides match TRBD2. In germline, CDR1 is SGHTA, CDR2 FQGNSA. This CDR3 has 17 amino acids. Germline trimming cut 3 bases from V and 4 bases from J; bases unmatched to any gene: 10. The CDR3 reads CASSFDRPLAGTGELFF. DNA of the CDR3: TGTGCCAGCAGCTTCGACCGACCTCTAGCGGGCACCGGGGAGCTGTTTTTT.

The chain carries TRBV28 and TRBJ2-7, with no clear D. V lost 6 bases and J 3 bases, leaving 18 bases between the germline ends. Per the germline V gene, CDR1 is MDHEN and CDR2 is SYDVKM. The CDR3 covers 15 residues. CDR3: CASRPTIRSHYEQYF. The CDR3 DNA follows: TGTGCCAGCAGGCCCACAATAAGGAGCCACTACGAGCAGTACTTC.

This chain joins TRBV5-1 and TRBJ1-4, with D uncertain. CDR1 SGHRS and CDR2 YFSETQ come from the germline V gene. V was cut by 3 bases and J by 7 bases, with 19 bases left in between. The CDR3 spans 16 residues. CDR3 in amino acids: CASSSLPESLGEKLFF. For the CDR3, the DNA is TGCGCCAGCAGCTCGCTACCGGAGTCCTTGGGTGAAAAACTGTTTTTT.

This sequence joins TRBV5-1 and TRBJ2-7; D is undetermined. Germline CDR1 SGHRS, CDR2 YFSETQ. The CDR3 totals 14 residues. Trimming cost V 3 bases and J 0 bases, with 10 bases left between them. The CDR3 reads CASSSRPSSYEQYF. The CDR3 DNA reads as TGCGCCAGCAGCTCTCGTCCTAGCTCCTACGAGCAGTACTTC.

This chain joins TRBV30 and TRBJ2-7; 12 positions match TRBD2. Losses at the gene ends were 3 bases for V and 7 bases for J; bases not matched to a gene: 4. The CDR3 has 13 residues. CDR1 and CDR2 from the germline V gene are GTSNPN and SVGIG (reference sequence). The chain's CDR3 is CAWRHGLAGEQYF. The DNA of the CDR3 is TGTGCCTGGAGGCACGGACTAGCGGGGGAGCAGTACTTC. The whole variable domain, remainder taken from reference TRBV30 and TRBJ2-7, is SQTIHQWPATLVQPVGSPLSLECTVEGTSNPNLYWYRQAAGRGLQLLFYSVGIGQISSEVPQNLSASRPQDRQFILSSKKLLLSDSGFYLCAWRHGLAGEQYFGPGTRLTVT.

The chain couples TRBV28 to TRBJ2-7; 8 bases match TRBD2. From germline, CDR1 is MDHEN and CDR2 SYDVKM. The junction had 14 bases not matched to a gene; V was cut back by 7 bases and J by 6 bases. This CDR3 has 15 amino acids. The CDR3 bases are TGTGCCAGCATAAACAGGGCGGGGGGCAAGGGCGAGCAGTACTTC. Translating it yields CASINRAGGKGEQYF.

The rearrangement joins TRBV19 to TRBJ2-2; 12 bases fit TRBD2. The J segment lost 5 bases and the V segment lost 7 bases, leaving 5 bases of the junction unmatched. Germline V gene sequence: CDR1 LNHDA, CDR2 SQIVND (reference sequence). The CDR3 has 15 residues. For the CDR3, the DNA is TGTGCCAGTACCGGGACTAGCGGGCGTACCGGGGAGCTGTTTTTT. Its protein is CASTGTSGRTGELFF.

The chain employs TRBV30 and TRBJ2-7; D may be TRBD2 (5 bases). Germline assignment: CDR1 GTSNPN and CDR2 SVGIG (reference sequence). CDR3 length equals 13 residues. V was trimmed by 1 base and J by 0 bases, leaving 7 bases between them. The CDR3 bases are TGTGCCTGGAGTGGCAGCGGCTCCTACGAGCAGTACTTC. Protein product: CAWSGSGSYEQYF.